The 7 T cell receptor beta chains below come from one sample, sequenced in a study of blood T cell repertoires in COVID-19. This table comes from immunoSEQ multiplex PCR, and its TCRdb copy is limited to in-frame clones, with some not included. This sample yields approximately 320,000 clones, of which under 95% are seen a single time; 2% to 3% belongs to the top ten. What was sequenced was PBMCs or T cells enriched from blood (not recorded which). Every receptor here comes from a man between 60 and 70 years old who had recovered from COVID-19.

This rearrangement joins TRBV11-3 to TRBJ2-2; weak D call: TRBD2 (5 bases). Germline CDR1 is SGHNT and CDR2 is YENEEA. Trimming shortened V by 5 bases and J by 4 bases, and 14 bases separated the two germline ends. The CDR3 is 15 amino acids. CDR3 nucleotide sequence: TGTGCCAGCAGCGCCGCGGGCCTCGGCACCGGGGAGCTGTTTTTT. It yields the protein CASSAAGLGTGELFF.

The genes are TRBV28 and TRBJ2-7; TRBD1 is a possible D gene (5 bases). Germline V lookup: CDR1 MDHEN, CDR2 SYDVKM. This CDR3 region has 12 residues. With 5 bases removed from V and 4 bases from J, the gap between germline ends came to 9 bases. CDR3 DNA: TGTGCCAGCAGTGGGTCAGGGTACGAGCAGTACTTC. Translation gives CASSGSGYEQYF. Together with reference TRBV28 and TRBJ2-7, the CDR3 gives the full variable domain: DVKVTQSSRYLVKRTGEKVFLECVQDMDHENMFWYRQDPGLGLRLIYFSYDVKMKEKGDIPEGYSVSREKKERFSLILESASTNQTSMYLCASSGSGYEQYFGPGTRLTVT.

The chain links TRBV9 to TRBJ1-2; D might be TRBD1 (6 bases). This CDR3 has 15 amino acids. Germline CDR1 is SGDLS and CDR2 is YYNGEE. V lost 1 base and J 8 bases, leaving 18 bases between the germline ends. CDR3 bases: TGTGCCAGCAGCGTAATCCCAGGTGGGGGCGGAGGCTACACCTTC. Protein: CASSVIPGGGGGYTF.

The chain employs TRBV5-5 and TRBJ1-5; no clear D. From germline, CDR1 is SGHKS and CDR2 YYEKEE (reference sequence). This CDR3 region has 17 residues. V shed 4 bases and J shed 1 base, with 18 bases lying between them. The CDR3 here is CASSGRRGYRSNQPQHF. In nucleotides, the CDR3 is TGTGCCAGCAGCGGCCGTCGGGGTTATAGGAGCAATCAGCCCCAGCATTTT.

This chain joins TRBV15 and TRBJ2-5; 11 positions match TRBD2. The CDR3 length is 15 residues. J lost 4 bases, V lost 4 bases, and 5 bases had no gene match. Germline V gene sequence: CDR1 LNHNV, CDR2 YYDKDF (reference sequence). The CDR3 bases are TGTGCCACCAGCATCCGGACTAGCGGGTTAGAGACCCAGTACTTC. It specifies CATSIRTSGLETQYF.

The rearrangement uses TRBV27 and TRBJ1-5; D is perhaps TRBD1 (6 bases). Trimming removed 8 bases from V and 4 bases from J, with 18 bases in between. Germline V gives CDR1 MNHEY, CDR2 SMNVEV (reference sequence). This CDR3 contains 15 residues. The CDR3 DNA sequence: TGTGCCAGCCAGGATGGGGGGGCAGATAATCAGCCCCAGCATTTT. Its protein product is CASQDGGADNQPQHF.

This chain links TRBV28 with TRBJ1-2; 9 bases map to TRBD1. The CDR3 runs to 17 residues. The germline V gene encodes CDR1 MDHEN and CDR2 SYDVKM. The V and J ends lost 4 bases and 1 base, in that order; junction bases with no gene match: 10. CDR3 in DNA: TGTGCCAGCAGTTCCTCCTCGGGACAGGGAAGTAACTATGGCTACACCTTC. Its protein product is CASSSSSGQGSNYGYTF.